The 15 T cell receptor beta chains below come from one sample, sequenced in a study of OX40 agonist ivuxolimab in advanced cancers. Method: immunoSEQ multiplex PCR; TCRdb's copy keeps in-frame clones and lacks some. The data contain 70,000 or so clones, roughly 87% of them singletons. The specimen was CD4+ or CD8+ T cells sorted from blood, collected in a trial of the OX40 agonist ivuxolimab. The receptors stem from an adult with an advanced solid tumor such as melanoma, head and neck, liver or kidney cancer.

The rearrangement joins TRBV28 to TRBJ1-4, with 9 bases identical to TRBD1. Germline V gene sequence: CDR1 MDHEN, CDR2 SYDVKM. Trimming cost V 2 bases and J 8 bases; bases outside gene matches: 9. The CDR3 is made up of 16 amino acids. CDR3 protein: CASSLPPGQGSEKLFF. As DNA, the CDR3 is TGTGCCAGCAGTTTACCCCCGGGACAGGGAAGCGAAAAACTGTTTTTT.

This clone was recorded a few times. This chain connects TRBV19 to TRBJ2-2, with a weak D call TRBD2 (6 bases). The germline V and J ends were trimmed by 11 bases and 6 bases, with 19 bases remaining between them. The CDR3 covers 14 residues. Germline V gene sequence: CDR1 LNHDA, CDR2 SQIVND (reference sequence). The CDR3, as DNA: TGTGCCCTGTTTAGGACGGAGGGCCCCGGGGAGCTGTTTTTT. Translated, it gives CALFRTEGPGELFF.

This rearrangement joins TRBV30 to TRBJ2-7; the match to TRBD1 covers 10 bases. The CDR3 has 16 residues. Germline assignment: CDR1 GTSNPN and CDR2 SVGIG (reference sequence). V lost 2 bases to trimming and J lost 6 bases; unmatched junction nucleotides: 13. CDR3 nucleotide sequence: TGTGCCTGGAGTCCGAAGGAAGGACAGGGGGTATCCGAGCAGTACTTC. Residues: CAWSPKEGQGVSEQYF.

The V gene is TRBV5-1, the J gene TRBJ2-3; TRBD2 agrees at 8 bases. The germline V gene has CDR1 SGHRS and CDR2 YFSETQ. Trimming removed 0 bases from V and 0 bases from J; junction bases left unmatched: 3. The length of the CDR3 is 16 residues. The CDR3 spells CASSLAGGPSTDTQYF. DNA of the CDR3: TGCGCCAGCAGCTTGGCGGGGGGGCCAAGCACAGATACGCAGTATTTT. Full variable domain (remainder filled in from reference TRBV5-1 and TRBJ2-3): KAGVTQTPRYLIKTRGQQVTLSCSPISGHRSVSWYQQTPGQGLQFLFEYFSETQRNKGNFPGRFSGRQFSNSRSEMNVSTLELGDSALYLCASSLAGGPSTDTQYFGPGTRLTVL.

Only one count was recorded for this clone. The chain recombines TRBV5-4 with TRBJ1-1; a possible D gene is TRBD1 (5 bases). The V end was cut by 4 bases, the J end by 0 bases, with 10 bases between. This CDR3 is 14 amino acids long. CDR1 is SGHNT and CDR2 is YYREEE in the germline V gene (reference sequence). This CDR3 reads CASSSGALNTEAFF. CDR3 DNA sequence: TGTGCCAGCAGCAGCGGGGCCCTGAACACTGAAGCTTTCTTT.

This clone was counted only a few times. The rearrangement joins TRBV4-3 to TRBJ1-5, with D tentatively TRBD1 (6 bases). The CDR3 length is 15 residues. V lost 4 bases to trimming and J lost 1 base, with 11 bases between them. Germline lookup yields CDR1 LGHNA and CDR2 YSLEER. CDR3 in DNA: TGCGCCAGCAGCCTAACGGGGGCGAGCAATCAGCCCCAGCATTTT. This codes for CASSLTGASNQPQHF.

This clone was seen only a few times. This chain joins TRBV6-1 and TRBJ1-5; no clear D. The CDR3 contains 12 residues. CDR1 and CDR2 from the germline V gene are MNHNS and SASEGT. The V end lost 6 bases, the J end lost 6 bases, and 9 bases lay between the germline ends. The CDR3 reads CASRVYSQPQHF. CDR3 nucleotides: TGTGCCAGCAGGGTTTACAGTCAGCCCCAGCATTTT.

The rearrangement links TRBV19 to TRBJ1-1; D might be TRBD1 (5 bases). Trimming removed 6 bases at V and 7 bases at J, with 18 bases between. CDR1 and CDR2 from the germline V gene are LNHDA and SQIVND (reference sequence). This CDR3 region has 14 residues. CDR3 sequence (DNA): TGTGCCAGTAGGACAACAACCACGGGGGTTGAAGCTTTCTTT. This sequence encodes CASRTTTTGVEAFF. The full variable domain, rest sourced from reference TRBV19 and TRBJ1-1, is DGGITQSPKYLFRKEGQNVTLSCEQNLNHDAMYWYRQDPGQGLRLIYYSQIVNDFQKGDIAEGYSVSREKKESFPLTVTSAQKNPTAFYLCASRTTTTGVEAFFGQGTRLTVV.

This chain joins TRBV5-5 and TRBJ2-5, with a weak D call TRBD1 (5 bases). The DNA end is a closer match to TRBJ2-7, so the J assignment may be wrong. Germline CDR1 and CDR2: SGHKS and YYEKEE (reference sequence). The CDR3 is 15 residues long. The CDR3 sequence is CASRAQGMRTYEQYF. The CDR3, as DNA: TGTGCCAGCAGGGCGCAGGGAATGAGGACCTACGAGCAGTACTTC.

The chain recombines TRBV5-1 with TRBJ2-7, with 7 bases identical to TRBD1. The V and J ends lost 0 bases and 0 bases, in that order; junction bases with no gene match: 6. The CDR3 contains 16 residues. CDR1 and CDR2 (germline): SGHRS, YFSETQ. The CDR3 loop is CASSLGQGDSSYEQYF. In DNA form, the CDR3 reads TGCGCCAGCAGCTTGGGTCAGGGGGATTCCTCCTACGAGCAGTACTTC.

This chain links TRBV6-5 with TRBJ2-7, with 9 bases fitting TRBD1. The CDR3 has 12 residues. Germline trimming cut 8 bases from V and 3 bases from J; bases unmatched to any gene: 2. The germline gives CDR1 MNHEY, CDR2 SVGAGI. The CDR3 here is CASGQGSYEQYF. As DNA, the CDR3 is TGTGCCAGCGGACAGGGGAGCTACGAGCAGTACTTC.

The CDR3 spells CASSLEKETDTQYF. The CDR3 region has the DNA TGCGCCAGCAGCCTTGAAAAGGAAACAGATACGCAGTATTTT. V usage is TRBV5-1 and J usage is TRBJ2-3; no reliable D call. The ends were cut back, 4 bases at V and 3 bases at J, with 12 bases in the middle. The CDR3 has 14 residues. Germline CDR1 SGHRS, CDR2 YFSETQ.

This chain links TRBV6-5 with TRBJ1-6; D not resolved. The CDR3 runs to 15 residues. The V gene's germline CDR1 is MNHEY and CDR2 SVGAGI. Trimming pared 6 bases from V and 3 bases from J, leaving 12 bases between. The CDR3 protein is CASSFSDVYNSPLHF. The CDR3 DNA is TGTGCCAGCAGCTTCTCGGATGTCTATAATTCACCCCTCCACTTT.

This clone appeared once. The rearrangement joins TRBV5-4 to TRBJ2-3, with a tentative D call TRBD2 (6 bases). V lost 3 bases and J 5 bases, leaving 19 bases between the germline ends. Germline V lookup: CDR1 SGHNT, CDR2 YYREEE (reference sequence). The CDR3 loop spans 16 amino acids. CDR3: CASSYPGLEKEDTQYF. The CDR3 DNA follows: TGTGCCAGCAGCTATCCGGGACTCGAGAAAGAAGATACGCAGTATTTT.

The chain combines TRBV2 with TRBJ2-7; 8 nucleotides agree with TRBD1. The ends lost 7 bases at V and 3 bases at J; junction bases unmatched: 5. The CDR3 is 13 amino acids. Germline CDR1 and CDR2: SNHLY and FYNNEI. The chain's CDR3 is CASTGTGNYEQYF. The CDR3 nucleotides are TGTGCCAGCACAGGGACAGGTAACTACGAGCAGTACTTC.